The following is a TCR beta chain sequence with its context. This clone was counted only a few times. Which antigen it targets is not known. Within one base of it there is no much larger clone, and no base qualities were kept. Other DNA sequences within the sample encode an identical CDR3. The cohort consisted of 600 to 700 healthy bone marrow donors. At the time of sampling, every cohort member was nominally healthy, though immune exposures that went unrecorded were likely present. The donor was CMV seropositive and belonged to the group of 250 to 350 seropositive cohort members. Each donor provided a peripheral blood sample, and peripheral blood mononuclear cells were used for TCR beta sequencing. The Qiagen DNeasy Blood Extraction Kit was used to extract genomic DNA from the blood cell samples. Receptor libraries were prepared by the immunoSEQ multiplex PCR assay. A mixture of 60 forward primers for TCR Vbeta segments and 13 reverse primers for TCR Jbeta segments was used in the multiplex PCR. A multiplex PCR assay on genomic DNA amplified the CDR3 region of rearranged TCR beta genes. The Illumina HiSeq System was used to sequence the amplified TCR beta libraries as 87-base-pair reads. On the authors' methods: A later analysis tallied tens of millions of unique TCR beta chains across the 666 repertoires, and approximately 11 million of those chains were shared by two or more donors. A nearest-neighbor algorithm error-corrected the raw reads and collapsed the reads into unique sequences, merging closely related sequences to remove PCR and sequencing errors. Alignment of CDR3 sequences to IMGT reference sequences was used to assign V, D and J gene segments. For a sequence to be retained, a match of at least six nucleotides was required to both a V gene segment and a J gene segment. A rearrangement was called productive if the CDR3 had no stop codons and remained in frame with V and J, and every other rearrangement was called non-productive. Following IMGT convention, CDR3 was defined as the stretch from the second conserved V-encoded cysteine to the conserved J-encoded phenylalanine. Sequences without an unambiguous match to a single V gene segment were excluded from the earlier analysis of about 600 of the donors. In an earlier analysis of 587 of the donors, V segments were called functional above 56.7% productive rearrangements and were called segregating when the between-donor standard deviation exceeded 5%. A statistical classification framework was developed to diagnose cytomegalovirus status using the catalog of TCR beta chain sequences. In a later analysis, TCR nucleotide sequences were compared against IMGT/GENE-DB human TR gene sequences so that V and J genes could be assigned. Using the TCRdist pipeline, a later analysis assigned CDR3 sequences along with most-parsimonious VDJ recombination scenarios. A later analysis defined each TCR beta chain by its CDR3 amino acid sequence plus V-gene family, and excluded reads lacking a unique V-gene family. A later analysis removed 450 to 600 highly shared, low-generation-probability nucleotide sequences to deal with suspected cross-contamination and a sequencing artifact. For each public chain, a later analysis derived a clonal expansion index from normalized ranks of inferred template counts within each repertoire. A later analysis computed generation probabilities with a VDJ recombination model fitted to out-of-frame rearrangements, and checked the results against IGoR. Hypergeometric tests were used in a later analysis to score TCR-TCR, TCR-HLA and TCR-CMV co-occurrence, with a repertoire-size bias correction applied to the TCR pairs. False discovery rates were estimated in a later analysis by permuting HLA or CMV assignments 20 times. In a later analysis, co-occurring TCRs were grouped using DBSCAN, with TCRdist sequence similarity added in when clustering inside HLA-allele-positive subsets. Repertoires with fewer than 30,000 or more than 120,000 public chains were left out of co-occurrence clustering, as were about 5 repertoires with anomalous nucleotide sharing. TCRdb carries this immuneACCESS record with in-frame sequences only. Its versions omit some clonotypes, under half of them owing to an unresolved V gene in the studies checked, with the rest unexplained. Clone size and the V and J calls come from that table; the DNA yielded D and trimming. Present in this sample are roughly 180,000 clones, roughly 10% of which were seen just once. The ten largest clones add up to approximately 1.5% of the sample.

This sample was taken from a study of cytomegalovirus exposure and HLA in healthy donors (dated by TCRdb to 2017 to 2019). Study-wide context: In an earlier analysis of under 750 of the donors, about 260 Gb of sequence data and 117 million unique TCR beta sequences from about 179 million T cells were reported. Roughly 300 gigabases of sequencing data and around 90 million unique TCR sequences made up an early release that covered over 550 HLA-typed donors. Of the approximately 400 genotyped donors, 65% to 90% were placed in the genetic ancestry cluster associated with self-reported Caucasian donors. The study aimed to test whether cataloging public T cell receptors could reveal signatures of past pathogen exposure. The study profiled the T cell repertoires of some 610 subjects by immunosequencing and related them to cytomegalovirus serostatus. Along with the roughly 670-subject first cohort, a separate validation cohort of approximately 110 different subjects was used. To predict cytomegalovirus infection status, the study brought together high-throughput TCR immunosequencing, statistical association of individual TCRs with disease status, and machine learning. To study patterns of TCR occurrence, a later analysis re-analyzed previously published TCR beta repertoires from around 700 donors and added high-resolution HLA genotyping. Rather than using new phenotypic data, the later analysis identified candidate immune exposures from TCR beta sequences and from how often those sequences occurred across donors. An earlier analysis of 500 to 750 of the donors applied high-throughput TCR beta sequencing to assess whether each TCR beta V gene segment acted as functional or pseudogenic. Donor age, sex, ethnicity and CMV serostatus were compiled alongside the repertoire data. A later genetic analysis took genome-wide SNP genotypes for about 55% of the roughly 700 donors and used that subset as a discovery cohort. Every repertoire in the discovery cohort had been generated on one and the same sequencing platform. Both class I and class II loci were covered by HLA typing, at four-digit resolution. Typing coverage varied by locus: roughly 629-640 donors for A, B, C, DRB1 and DQB1; roughly 500 for DQA1; 600 to 610 for DPA1; approximately 490 for DPB1. Because of strong linkage in the cohort, roughly five DR-DQ haplotypes were treated as single units for association and clustering. Among about 370 genotyped donors of the cohort, an average of around 250,000 unique TCR beta nucleotide sequences was sequenced per donor, of which roughly 17% were non-productive.

Study-wide findings and limitations: The authors suggested that the approach could potentially be generalized to other disease states and immunological phenotypes. According to a later genetic analysis, donors in an Asian-associated ancestry cluster had fewer N-insertions in productive TCRs than the approximately 700-donor mean. Because some donors lacked HLA typing at each locus, the association tests relied only on the typed subset. An earlier analysis of approximately 540 of the donors showed that most TCR beta V segments appeared in productive rearrangements either about 87% or about 30% of the time, which broadly matched IMGT annotations. Because counts were too low, around 17 rarely observed V segments, including chromosome 9 orphons, were left out of the earlier analysis of some 600 of the donors. While some public TCRs were present in many individuals, most TCR sequences turned up only very rarely across donors. Some IMGT-functional V segments, including TRBV6-2 and TRBV6-3, could not be told apart with the 87-base-pair reads, so those segments were excluded. The classifier was reported to diagnose cytomegalovirus status with high specificity and sensitivity in both the original cohort and the validation cohort. In a later analysis, several top co-occurrence clusters were reported to appear linked to parvovirus B19, influenza, CMV and Epstein-Barr virus. Most CMV-associated TCR beta chains appeared to be HLA-restricted in a later analysis, and the HLA associations seemed to be driven largely by CMV exposure. Immune exposure information for the cohort was limited to CMV serostatus. A total of about 180 TCR beta chains were listed by the study as associated with cytomegalovirus. A cluster of highly shared sequence variants was judged likely to be a technical artifact of the sequencing pipeline. A further reported finding was that TCR beta sequences accurately predicted the HLA-A and HLA-B alleles for most subjects in the first cohort. A few of the identified cytomegalovirus-associated TCR beta chains were confirmed in vitro to be specific for cytomegalovirus antigens. Assigning TCR associations to individual alleles was difficult when HLA alleles, especially DR and DQ, strongly co-occurred. Compared with equally common non-associated chains, HLA-associated TCR beta chains in a later analysis were more clonally expanded and had lower generation probabilities. A later analysis associated around 16,000 TCR beta sequences with specific HLA alleles at a false discovery rate of 0.05. The presence/absence analyses assumed that sequencing depth was roughly uniform across donors, and that assumption may not be true. Correlated functional status among segregating V segments might be attributable to linkage disequilibrium, but an unknown experimental factor could not be ruled out. According to a later analysis, TCR association rates differed among HLA loci, with DRB1 alleles showing the most associated TCRs and HLA-C alleles showing the fewest. V-gene and J-gene trimming of TCR beta chains was associated with a missense DCLRE1C variant in a later genetic analysis, and the association was replicated in an independent cohort. Only TCR beta chains were sequenced in this cohort, and the absence of alpha or paired-chain data limited detectable features.

Inclusive of the bounding cysteine and phenylalanine, the CDR3 is 15 residues long. Of the read, only the CDR3 DNA is kept; its 45 bases are in frame from base 1. V loses 0 bases at its end and J loses 1 base; junction bases beyond the gene matches: 1. Reading the germline V gene gives CDR1 SGHRS and CDR2 YFSETQ. Sequencing input: PBMCs. The V and J genes are TRBV5-1 and TRBJ1-1; 9 bases in the middle match TRBD1. The clonotype originates from a woman aged 30 to 39 in good health and CMV-seropositive. The sequence in DNA is TGCGCCAGCAGCTTGGCGGGACAGGGGAACACTGAAGCTTTCTTT. This sequence encodes CASSLAGQGNTEAFF. Where the CDR3 stops, the reference TRBV5-1 and TRBJ1-1 genes take over; the full variable domain is KAGVTQTPRYLIKTRGQQVTLSCSPISGHRSVSWYQQTPGQGLQFLFEYFSETQRNKGNFPGRFSGRQFSNSRSEMNVSTLELGDSALYLCASSLAGQGNTEAFFGQGTRLTVV.